These 5 T cell receptor beta chains were all obtained from the same sample, sequenced in a study of CD8+CD57+ T cells in acquired aplastic anemia. Researchers used genomic DNA as the template to profile TCR beta VDJ and CDR3. TCRdb recomputed calls from the reads with MiXCR, one row per CDR3 protein. The sample includes 250,000 to 300,000 distinct CDR3 sequences, approximately 57% of them seen just once. The sequenced sample consisted of sorted CD4+, CD8+, or CD8+CD57+ T cells (not recorded which) from PBMCs. The source is a human donor with severe aplastic anemia or a healthy control (not recorded which).

V and J are TRBV7-2 and TRBJ1-5, with TRBD1 identical over 9 bases. Germline V gene lookup returns CDR1 SGHTA and CDR2 FQGNSA. V was clipped by 5 bases and J by 5 bases; unmatched bases: 10. This CDR3 has 16 residues. The CDR3, as DNA: TGTGCCAGCAGCAATGGACAGGGGATAGGCTATCAGCCCCAGCATTTT. Translation gives CASSNGQGIGYQPQHF.

This clonotype was recorded a few times. The chain employs TRBV6-4 and TRBJ1-6; 10 bases map to TRBD1. Germline V gene lookup returns CDR1 MRHNA and CDR2 SNTAGT. The CDR3 is 15 amino acids. The V segment lost 3 bases and the J segment 5 bases; nucleotides outside the gene matches: 1. The CDR3 sequence is CASSEGTGDNSPLHF. The CDR3 nucleotides are TGTGCCAGCAGTGAAGGGACAGGGGATAATTCACCCCTCCACTTT.

The chain couples TRBV2 to TRBJ1-1; no firm D call. The V gene's germline CDR1 is SNHLY and CDR2 FYNNEI. Deletions cut 3 bases from V and 0 bases from J, with 2 bases between. This CDR3 is 12 amino acids long. CDR3 DNA sequence: TGTGCCAGCAGTGAGATGAACACTGAAGCTTTCTTT. It translates to CASSEMNTEAFF.

CDR3 sequence (DNA): TGTGCCATCAGTGCCTCCATTAATTCACCCCTCCACTTT. Residues: CAISASINSPLHF. The V call is TRBV10-3, the J call TRBJ1-6; no clear D gene. The CDR3 totals 13 residues. CDR1 is ENHRY and CDR2 is SYGVKD in the germline V gene. Trimming left V 4 bases short and J 6 bases short, with 7 bases between.

The chain is built from TRBV2 and TRBJ2-7, with 13 bases lining up with TRBD2. The germline V gene has CDR1 SNHLY and CDR2 FYNNEI. Losses at the gene ends were 8 bases for V and 3 bases for J; bases not matched to a gene: 4. The CDR3 is 14 residues long. CDR3 bases: TGTGCCAGCGGGTGGACTAGCGGGGGCTACGAGCAGTACTTC. This gives the protein CASGWTSGGYEQYF. Using reference TRBV2 and TRBJ2-7 for the parts outside the CDR3, the full variable domain is EPEVTQTPSHQVTQMGQEVILRCVPISNHLYFYWYRQILGQKVEFLVSFYNNEISEKSEIFDDQFSVERPDGSNFTLKIRSTKLEDSAMYFCASGWTSGGYEQYFGPGTRLTVT.